These 4 T cell receptor beta chains were sequenced from one sample in a study of blood T cells in healthy people across ages (dated by TCRdb to 2013 to 2016). The receptor library was made with 5' RACE. This sample was sequenced with an Illumina HiSeq 2500. A second PCR of roughly 7 to 11 cycles was performed with a sample-barcoded 5' primer and a J-beta primer mix. TCRdb reworked the public reads: Q25 trimming with fastp, MiXCR clone assembly, productive beta chains retained. Rows are combined by CDR3 protein, so each entry shows the most common genes and DNA. In this sample the table shows 700,000 to 800,000 distinct CDR3 sequences, roughly 43% of which occur a single time. About 20% of the sample goes to the ten largest clones. Input material: blood. The receptors shown here come from a woman aged 60-75 years in good health.

A few counts support this clonotype. The chain carries TRBV7-3 and TRBJ2-7, with TRBD2 as a possible D gene (6 bases). V was pared by 2 bases and J by 2 bases, with 22 bases between. Germline CDR1 and CDR2: SGHTA and FQGTGA. This CDR3 region has 18 residues. The CDR3 sequence is CASSLVGLSGPLAYEQYF. The CDR3 region has the DNA TGTGCCAGCAGCTTAGTGGGACTCTCCGGACCGTTGGCCTACGAGCAGTACTTC.

On this clonotype: This sequence may be a read error, since a much larger clone differs from it by one base. The chain uses TRBV6-4 and TRBJ2-1; a weak D match, TRBD2 (6 bases). Gene TRBJ2-7 matches the end of the DNA better, so the J call may be wrong. Germline CDR1 MRHNA, CDR2 SNTAGT. The CDR3 spans 16 residues. The CDR3 DNA sequence: TGTGCCAGCAGTGGGCGCCCGGGGGAGTCCTACAATGAGCAGTACTTC. This codes for CASSGRPGESYNEQYF.

This rearrangement joins TRBV28 to TRBJ2-7; 9 nucleotides align to TRBD1. Germline loops: CDR1 MDHEN, CDR2 SYDVKM. The trim removed 5 bases at V and 5 bases at J, leaving 10 bases unmatched. This CDR3 contains 15 residues. Here the CDR3 DNA reads TGTGCCAGCAGTACAACGGGACAGGGTGGGGACGAGCAGTACTTC. It translates to CASSTTGQGGDEQYF.

The rearrangement links TRBV7-9 to TRBJ2-2; possibly TRBD2 for D (6 bases). CDR3 length equals 15 residues. The germline V gene encodes CDR1 SEHNR and CDR2 FQNEAQ (reference sequence). Trimming took off 4 bases at V and 7 bases at J, with 16 bases between the two ends. The CDR3 loop is CASSSWAGSLGELFF. The CDR3 nucleotides read TGTGCCAGCAGCTCGTGGGCGGGGTCGCTCGGGGAGCTGTTTTTT.